The subject of this entry is one TCR beta chain. Antigen specificity is unknown. Stable Graves' hyperthyroidism denoted no ophthalmopathy progression over 18 months. Fresh 10 ml peripheral blood yielded PBMCs. The data belong to a study of T cells in Graves' hyperthyroidism and ophthalmopathy. The wider study: The initial diagnosis was the point when peripheral blood was collected, ahead of any treatment.

Trimming removed 0 bases at V and 7 bases at J, with 18 bases between. The CDR3 extends over 16 amino acids. CDR1 and CDR2 (germline): LGHNA, YSLEER. The TCR beta CDR3 regions underwent amplification using RNA transcripts as the source. During a first-round RT-PCR of the TCR CDR3, the HTBI primer set was used. Each CDR3 protein is one row after TCRdb ran MiXCR on the multiplex PCR reads. The sample records hundreds of thousands of distinct CDR3 sequences, roughly 40% being singletons. General observations from the study: Blood also carried most thyroid clonotypes expanded above 0.001.

The V and J genes are TRBV4-3 and TRBJ2-5, with D tentatively TRBD2 (6 bases). The sequenced sample was blood. The TCR originated in a man younger than 35 with Graves' hyperthyroidism. Here the CDR3 DNA reads TGCGCCAGCAGCCAAGATGGGGGAAGGGTTAGCGGGACCCAGTACTTC. Translated: CASSQDGGRVSGTQYF.